This T cell receptor beta chain emerged from a study of T cells in Graves' hyperthyroidism and ophthalmopathy. Amplification of TCR beta CDR3 regions was performed using RNA transcripts as template. The study used the HTBI primer set for a first-round RT-PCR of the TCR CDR3. TCRdb processed the multiplex PCR reads anew with MiXCR; each CDR3 protein has one entry. The data hold 300,000 to 500,000 distinct CDR3 sequences, with over 12% observed a single time. The CDR3 is 17 amino acids. V was clipped by 0 bases and J by 4 bases, with 17 bases between them. Germline loops: CDR1 SGHDN, CDR2 FVKESK. Study-wide points: Most thyroid clonotypes expanded above 0.001 were also detected in blood.

Pregnant or lactating patients were excluded, as were those with uncontrolled infection or other autoimmune disease. This clonotype appeared once. Its target is not known. The J gene is TRBJ2-3, the V gene TRBV14, with D possibly being TRBD1 (6 bases). The clonotype was recovered from a man aged 50 to 60 with Graves' ophthalmopathy. Sequenced input: blood. The CDR3 DNA is TGTGCCAGCAGCCAAGAATTTCCCAGGGGCGGGCCAGATACGCAGTATTTT. This gives the protein CASSQEFPRGGPDTQYF.